The rows below give T cell receptor beta chains drawn from one sample of a study of blood T cell repertoires in COVID-19. The repertoire was sequenced with immunoSEQ multiplex PCR; TCRdb's copy has only in-frame clones and lacks some. The repertoire holds around 200,000 clones, with roughly 87% as singletons. Sequenced sample: PBMCs or T cells enriched from blood (not recorded which). The source of these receptors is a man between 18 and 29 years old with acute COVID-19. Each CDR3 is given with its conserved first and last residue. A D gene is named only where the DNA matches it firmly. Some rows have no size entry. The others give once, few or many, or a class for an expanded clone.

size	V	D	J	DNA	CDR3
NA	TRBV28	NA	TRBJ1-1	TGTGCCAGCAGCACTACAGGCGGCGGGAACACTGAAGCTTTCTTT	CASSTTGGGNTEAFF
NA	TRBV7-6	NA	TRBJ2-1	TGTGCCAGCAGCCCGACTAGGAGGAGTCTCTACAATGAGCAGTTCTTC	CASSPTRRSLYNEQFF
NA	TRBV6-5	TRBD1	TRBJ1-2	TGTGCCAGCAGTTCGGGCTGGGGGGACAGGGCTTATGGCTACACCTTC	CASSSGWGDRAYGYTF
NA	TRBV6-2/TRBV6-3	NA	TRBJ2-1	TGTGCCAGCAGCCCTGTGCGTGGCAGGGGTCCCCCCAATGAGCAGTTCTTC	CASSPVRGRGPPNEQFF
NA	TRBV7-9	NA	TRBJ1-1	TGTGCCAGCAGCTTAGGTATCGGGGACATGAGCACTGAAGCTTTCTTT	CASSLGIGDMSTEAFF
NA	TRBV27	NA	TRBJ2-7	TGTGCCAGCAGCGCGGTTCCGAGCTCCTACGAGCAGTACTTC	CASSAVPSSYEQYF
NA	TRBV3-1/TRBV3-2	NA	TRBJ2-1	TGTGCCAGCAGCCAAGGGCTAGATGAGCAGTTCTTC	CASSQGLDEQFF
NA	TRBV7-3	NA	TRBJ2-6	TGTGCCAGCAGCTCCTCGACTAGAACACCTGGGGCCAACGTCCTGACTTTC	CASSSSTRTPGANVLTF
NA	TRBV28	TRBD1	TRBJ1-4	TGTGCCAGCAGTCCGGACAGGACTGCAACTAATGAAAAACTGTTTTTT	CASSPDRTATNEKLFF
NA	TRBV30	NA	TRBJ1-6	TGTGCCTGGAGAACGACAGCCAGGGGCTTCGCACCCCTCCACTTT	CAWRTTARGFAPLHF
NA	TRBV28	TRBD1	TRBJ2-3	TGTGCCAGCAGTTACCAATACGGGACAGAAGTCACGCAGTATTTT	CASSYQYGTEVTQYF
NA	TRBV4-3	TRBD2	TRBJ2-3	TGCGCCAGCAGCCAAGGGCATAGCGGGAGCCCAGATACGCAGTATTTT	CASSQGHSGSPDTQYF
once	TRBV12-5	TRBD2	TRBJ2-1	TGTGCTAGTTTTGCGGGGGGCAGCCTTGAGCAGTTCTTC	CASFAGGSLEQFF
NA	TRBV9	TRBD1	TRBJ2-5	TGTGCCAGCAGCATTACAGGGGGTGGAGAGACCCAGTACTTC	CASSITGGGETQYF
NA	TRBV6-5	TRBD1	TRBJ1-1	TGTGCCAGCAGCCTTACAGGGGTAATGAACACTGAAGCTTTCTTT	CASSLTGVMNTEAFF
NA	TRBV11-3	TRBD2	TRBJ2-5	TGTGCCAGCAGCTCCCGCCTAGCGGCCCAAGAGACCCAGTACTTC	CASSSRLAAQETQYF
NA	TRBV19	NA	TRBJ1-1	TGTGCCAGTACCCCGGGAGGGGAAGCTTTCTTT	CASTPGGEAFF
NA	TRBV7-6	NA	TRBJ2-2	TGTGCCAGCAGCTTAGAGTTTGCGTCACCGAACACCGGGGAGCTGTTTTTT	CASSLEFASPNTGELFF
NA	TRBV30	TRBD1	TRBJ2-2	TGTGCCTGGAGTTTGACAGGGGGGACCGGGGAGCTGTTTTTT	CAWSLTGGTGELFF
few	TRBV9	TRBD2	TRBJ2-1	TGTGCCAGCAGCGCACAAGCTAGCGGGAGTTTCTCCTACAATGAGCAGTTCTTC	CASSAQASGSFSYNEQFF
NA	TRBV7-8	NA	TRBJ1-1	TGTGCCAGCAGCCTAAACAGGGTCACTGAAGCTTTCTTT	CASSLNRVTEAFF
NA	TRBV4-3	TRBD1	TRBJ1-6	TGCGCCAGCAGCCAAGACCGACAGGGGGATTCACCCCTCCACTTT	CASSQDRQGDSPLHF
NA	TRBV5-6	NA	TRBJ2-5	TGTGCCAGCAGCTTGCGCGGGACTGTACAAGAGACCCAGTACTTC	CASSLRGTVQETQYF
NA	TRBV2	NA	TRBJ1-2	TGTGCCAGCAGTGAAGCGCTTTTCGTACATTTTAACTATGGCTACACCTTC	CASSEALFVHFNYGYTF
NA	TRBV2	NA	TRBJ1-1	TGTGCCAGCAGTGATCGCCAGGGAAGGACTGAAGCTTTCTTT	CASSDRQGRTEAFF
NA	TRBV27	NA	TRBJ1-2	TGTGCCAGCAGCCCATTCCCGCGGGATGGCTACACCTTC	CASSPFPRDGYTF
NA	TRBV5-5	TRBD2	TRBJ2-3	TGTGCCAGCAGCTTAGCTAGCGGGGCGAGGGATACGCAGTATTTT	CASSLASGARDTQYF
NA	TRBV7-2	TRBD1	TRBJ2-1	TGTGCCAGCAGCTCAATCTGGACAGGGAAATACTACAATGAGCAGTTCTTC	CASSSIWTGKYYNEQFF
NA	TRBV28	NA	TRBJ2-7	TGTGCCAGCAGTACCCAGGGTTTTACCTACGAGCAGTACTTC	CASSTQGFTYEQYF
NA	TRBV18	NA	TRBJ2-3	TGTGCCAGCTCACCTGGAGGAGGGAGCACAGATACGCAGTATTTT	CASSPGGGSTDTQYF
NA	TRBV5-1	TRBD1	TRBJ1-6	TGCGCCAGCAGCGCCTCCGGACAGGGATATAATTCACCCCTCCACTTT	CASSASGQGYNSPLHF
NA	TRBV28	TRBD1	TRBJ2-7	TGTGCCAGCAGTTTAAGGGGGCACACAAGCTCCTACGAGCAGTACTTC	CASSLRGHTSSYEQYF
NA	TRBV6-2/TRBV6-3	TRBD1	TRBJ1-2	TGTGCCAGCAGTTACAGGGACAGGGGGGATGGCTACACCTTC	CASSYRDRGDGYTF
once	TRBV29-1	NA	TRBJ2-3	TGCAGCGTCGGGCAGGGTGGGACAGATACGCAGTATTTT	CSVGQGGTDTQYF
once	TRBV24-1	NA	TRBJ2-2	TGTGCCACCAGTGACCTCGACAGCACCGGGGAGCTGTTTTTT	CATSDLDSTGELFF
NA	TRBV4-1	TRBD1	TRBJ2-1	TGCGCCAGCAGCCAAGGGCGTACCGGGACAGGCAGGGGCAATGAGCAGTTCTTC	CASSQGRTGTGRGNEQFF
few	TRBV11-3	TRBD1	TRBJ2-2	TGTGCCAGCAGCCCGGGACAGGGAATCACCGGGGAGCTGTTTTTT	CASSPGQGITGELFF
once	TRBV20-1	NA	TRBJ2-6	TGCAGTGCTAGTGAAGGAGCGTCTGGGGCCAACGTCCTGACTTTC	CSASEGASGANVLTF
NA	TRBV29-1	TRBD1	TRBJ2-7	TGCAGCGTTGAGCCAGGGGGCCGGGACGAGCAGTACTTC	CSVEPGGRDEQYF
NA	TRBV6-4	TRBD2	TRBJ2-3	TGTGCCAGCAGTGACGGCGGGAGAGATACGCAGTATTTT	CASSDGGRDTQYF
NA	TRBV7-9	NA	TRBJ1-5	TGTGCCAGCAGCTTAGGTGGAGTCTTAGGGCCCCAGCATTTT	CASSLGGVLGPQHF
NA	TRBV5-1	TRBD2	TRBJ2-3	TGCGCCAGCAGACGTTCCGGGACTACTAGCACAGATACGCAGTATTTT	CASRRSGTTSTDTQYF
NA	TRBV7-6	NA	TRBJ2-5	TGTGCCAGCAGCGTAGGAAACTACGACCAAGAGACCCAGTACTTC	CASSVGNYDQETQYF
NA	TRBV6-2/TRBV6-3	TRBD1	TRBJ2-3	TGTGCCAGCAGTTTTTCAGGGGGCGATGTTCGTACAGATACGCAGTATTTT	CASSFSGGDVRTDTQYF
few	TRBV7-3	TRBD1	TRBJ2-7	TGTGCCAGCAGCTCCCGACAGGGGCCCCCTTACGAGCAGTACTTC	CASSSRQGPPYEQYF
once	TRBV7-3	TRBD2	TRBJ2-1	TGTGCCAGCAGCTTATCGGGACTAGCGGGAGGCAATGAGCAGTTCTTC	CASSLSGLAGGNEQFF
NA	TRBV28	TRBD2	TRBJ2-1	TGTGCCAGCAGTTCCCCCCCGGGACTAGCTTACAATGAGCAGTTCTTC	CASSSPPGLAYNEQFF
NA	TRBV7-9	TRBD1	TRBJ2-2	TGTGCCAGCAGCGCCAGACAGGGGTCCCCCGGGGAGCTGTTTTTT	CASSARQGSPGELFF
NA	TRBV7-3	NA	TRBJ2-1	TGTGCCAGCAGCCTTAACAATGAGCAGTTCTTC	CASSLNNEQFF
NA	TRBV2	NA	TRBJ2-7	TGTGCCAGCAGCCCCCCGACAGCTACCTACGAGCAGTACTTC	CASSPPTATYEQYF
NA	TRBV4-2	NA	TRBJ1-6	TGTGCCAGCAGCCAAGATGACGGTTGGGACTATTCACCCCTCCACTTT	CASSQDDGWDYSPLHF
NA	TRBV5-1	NA	TRBJ1-5	TGCGCCAGCAGCTTGGGAGACATTAGCAATCAGCCCCAGCATTTT	CASSLGDISNQPQHF
NA	TRBV5-1	NA	TRBJ2-1	TGCGCCAGCAGCCTGTCCGACAATGAGCAGTTCTTC	CASSLSDNEQFF